The clone carrying this TCR beta chain is labeled as medium-sized (0.01 to 0.1%). Antigen: not known. Unique molecular identifiers were linked by the library to individual cDNA molecules. TCRdb re-analysed the reads in MiXCR, keeping a single row per CDR3 protein. The sample lists roughly 120,000 distinct CDR3 sequences; around 9% were seen once. Before extraction, the whole blood was not fractionated, and total RNA was taken from it. These data belong to a study of human T cells and chemical hapten exposure. General study findings and limits: TCRs exceeding a frequency of 1 in 1000 stayed unchanged under DPC sensitization.

The sample consisted of whole blood. This receptor was identified in a human donor in good health. Some clones in this sample may be carry-over from other donors' samples.

The chain's CDR3 is CASSQEGVAGVDTQYF. In nucleotides, the CDR3 is TGTGCCAGCAGCCAAGAAGGGGTAGCGGGCGTCGATACGCAGTATTTT. The chain employs TRBV4-2 and TRBJ2-3, with 7 bases lining up with TRBD2. Germline CDR1 and CDR2: LGHNA and YNFKEQ. The J segment lost 6 bases and the V segment lost 0 bases, leaving 9 bases of the junction unmatched. The CDR3 consists of 16 residues.